The 32 T cell receptor beta chains presented below share a single source sample, sequenced in a study of beta chain features in type 1 diabetes. Every isolated RNA sample was fully reverse transcribed, so sequencing captured expressed TCRB transcripts. Only in-frame clones appear in the TCRdb table, and some are missing; sequencing was by immunoSEQ multiplex PCR. The top ten clones hold about 6.6% of a sample with a few hundred thousand clones, around 15% of them seen once. The sample consisted of central memory CD4+ T cells from blood. These receptors were collected from a man aged 25-45 years in good health.

V is TRBV11-3 and J is TRBJ2-3; 12 bases align to TRBD2. J lost 2 bases, V lost 5 bases, and 8 bases had no gene match. The germline CDR1 and CDR2 sequences are SGHNT and YENEEA. There are 17 residues in the CDR3. As DNA, the CDR3 is TGTGCCAGCAGCCCAGATGGACTAGCGGGATTCACAGATACGCAGTATTTT. Its protein product is CASSPDGLAGFTDTQYF. Together with reference TRBV11-3 and TRBJ2-3, the CDR3 gives the full variable domain: EAGVVQSPRYKIIEKKQPVAFWCNPISGHNTLYWYLQNLGQGPELLIRYENEEAVDDSQLPKDRFSAERLKGVDSTLKIQPAELGDSAVYLCASSPDGLAGFTDTQYFGPGTRLTVL.

V is TRBV5-5 and J is TRBJ1-1; no clear D. The V and J ends lost 1 base and 7 bases respectively, with 8 bases between them. The CDR3 sequence is 12 residues long. Germline lookup yields CDR1 SGHKS and CDR2 YYEKEE (reference sequence). CDR3 DNA sequence: TGTGCCAGCAGCTTGCGTGGTGGTGAAGCTTTCTTT. Translation gives CASSLRGGEAFF. The full variable domain, with the rest looked up from reference TRBV5-5 and TRBJ1-1, is DAGVTQSPTHLIKTRGQQVTLRCSPISGHKSVSWYQQVLGQGPQFIFQYYEKEERGRGNFPDRFSARQFPNYSSELNVNALLLGDSALYLCASSLRGGEAFFGQGTRLTVV.

This clone was counted only a few times. The chain has TRBV5-1 and TRBJ2-3, with D possibly being TRBD2 (5 bases). Trimming shortened V by 5 bases and J by 4 bases, and 14 bases separated the two germline ends. The CDR3 has 14 amino acids. In germline, CDR1 is SGHRS, CDR2 YFSETQ. The CDR3 protein is CASRLDNGADTQYF. The DNA for the CDR3 is TGCGCCAGCAGGCTTGATAACGGGGCAGATACGCAGTATTTT.

Ten or more counts support this clone. V is TRBV10-3 and J is TRBJ2-1, with 10 bases identical to TRBD2. CDR3 size: 13 residues. The ends lost 6 bases at V and 6 bases at J; junction bases unmatched: 2. CDR1 and CDR2 from the germline V gene are ENHRY and SYGVKD. The CDR3 loop reads CAIRGTSVNEQFF. CDR3 DNA sequence: TGTGCCATCAGGGGGACTAGCGTCAATGAGCAGTTCTTC.

This clone was observed many times. Here the CDR3 DNA reads TGTGCCAGCCCTTCACCATTGGACGAGCAGTACGTC. Translation: CASPSPLDEQYV. The J gene is TRBJ2-7, the V gene TRBV21-1. TRBV21-1 is deemed a pseudogene. The CDR3 extends over 12 amino acids.

V is TRBV19 and J is TRBJ2-3; 10 bases map to TRBD1. Germline lookup yields CDR1 LNHDA and CDR2 SQIVND (reference sequence). This CDR3 has 17 amino acids. J gave up 2 bases and V 6 bases, and 11 bases lay outside the gene matches. Here the CDR3 DNA reads TGTGCCAGTAGCCCCCTTAGGACAGGGGGACCCACAGATACGCAGTATTTT. Translating gives CASSPLRTGGPTDTQYF.

In this sample, this clone turned up a few times. The chain has TRBV25-1 and TRBJ2-3; D gene ambiguous. CDR1 is MGHDK and CDR2 is SYGVNS in the germline V gene. There are 14 residues in the CDR3. V lost 1 base to trimming and J lost 2 bases, with 7 bases between them. The CDR3 loop is CASSEWSNTDTQYF. DNA of the CDR3: TGTGCCAGCAGTGAATGGAGCAACACAGATACGCAGTATTTT.

The rearrangement uses TRBV7-4 and TRBJ2-7; the D is unclear. Germline-derived CDR1 and CDR2 are SGHVT and SQSDAQ. The ends were cut back, 2 bases at V and 6 bases at J, with 17 bases in the middle. This CDR3 contains 15 residues. CDR3 sequence reads: CASSLPQRFQSEQYV. Here the CDR3 DNA reads TGTGCCAGCAGCTTACCCCAAAGATTTCAATCCGAGCAGTACGTC.

The V gene is TRBV19, the J gene TRBJ1-2, with a possible D match to TRBD1 (5 bases). The CDR3 totals 14 residues. Germline CDR1 LNHDA, CDR2 SQIVND (reference sequence). V dropped 5 bases and J dropped 5 bases, with 15 bases sitting between them. In DNA form, the CDR3 reads TGTGCCAGTAGTCTTCAAGGGACGATATATGGCTACACCTTC. Protein sequence: CASSLQGTIYGYTF.

This clone was detected only a few times. The rearrangement uses TRBV19 and TRBJ1-5; 8 bases match TRBD1. The trim removed 5 bases at V and 1 base at J, leaving 7 bases unmatched. Per the germline V gene, CDR1 is LNHDA and CDR2 is SQIVND (reference sequence). The CDR3 has 16 residues. This CDR3 is CASSLTGDGSNQPQHF. In DNA form, the CDR3 reads TGTGCCAGTAGTCTGACAGGGGATGGAAGCAATCAGCCCCAGCATTTT.

In this sample, this clone turned up a few times. This rearrangement joins TRBV7-9 to TRBJ1-1; no firm D call. Trimming removed 3 bases from V and 1 base from J, with 6 bases in between. There are 13 residues in the CDR3. Per germline, CDR1 SEHNR and CDR2 FQNEAQ (reference sequence). CDR3 DNA: TGTGCCAGCAGCTTCCGGGGGAACACTGAAGCTTTCTTT. Translation: CASSFRGNTEAFF.

This rearrangement joins TRBV7-3 to TRBJ2-2, with 8 positions matching TRBD2. V trimming: 2 bases; J trimming: 4 bases; junction bases outside the gene matches: 3. This CDR3 spans 15 amino acids. Germline V CDR1 and CDR2: SGHTA, FQGTGA. The CDR3 DNA sequence: TGTGCCAGCAGCTTAGCGGGGGGAAGCACCGGGGAGCTGTTTTTT. Protein product: CASSLAGGSTGELFF. Drawing the rest from reference TRBV7-3 and TRBJ2-2, the complete variable domain is GAGVSQTPSNKVTEKGKYVELRCDPISGHTALYWYRQSLGQGPEFLIYFQGTGAADDSGLPNDRFFAVRPEGSVSTLKIQRTERGDSAVYLCASSLAGGSTGELFFGEGSRLTVL.

Worth noting for this clone: At one end the junction does not follow the germline gene, possibly because of a read error. CDR3 in amino acids: CASRLAGVNTGELFF. Here the CDR3 DNA reads TGTGCCAGCAGATTAGCGGGGGTGAACACCGGGGAGCTGTTTTTT. The rearrangement uses TRBV7-2 and TRBJ2-2; 9 bases line up with TRBD2. From germline, CDR1 is SGHTA and CDR2 FQGNSA. CDR3 size: 15 residues.

The chain combines TRBV5-4 with TRBJ2-3, with D tentatively TRBD2 (7 bases). The CDR3 has 16 residues. CDR1 and CDR2 (germline): SGHNT, YYREEE (reference sequence). V was shortened by 4 bases and J by 0 bases, with 15 bases between the two germline ends. Here the CDR3 DNA reads TGTGCCAGCAGCGGGGGGGCTAGCGCCAGCACAGATACGCAGTATTTT. This sequence encodes CASSGGASASTDTQYF.

The rearrangement joins TRBV7-2 to TRBJ2-1, with TRBD1 matching over 8 bases. CDR3 size: 11 residues. The germline gives CDR1 SGHTA, CDR2 FQGNSA. V shed 7 bases and J 12 bases; nucleotides not matched to a gene: 5. As DNA, the CDR3 is TGTGCCAGCAACATACAGGGGGTGCAGTTCTTC. Translation: CASNIQGVQFF.

The rearrangement joins TRBV4-1 to TRBJ1-5; perhaps TRBD1 as D (6 bases). Deletions cut 1 base from V and 11 bases from J, with 24 bases between. CDR1 and CDR2 (germline): MGHRA, YSYEKL. There are 17 residues in the CDR3. The CDR3: CASSQALLGFRGKAQHF. CDR3 nucleotide sequence: TGCGCCAGCAGCCAAGCGCTATTGGGGTTCAGGGGAAAGGCCCAGCATTTT.

This clone was found many times. The gene calls are TRBV4-2 and TRBJ2-2, with 10 bases identical to TRBD2. The CDR3 totals 17 residues. Germline CDR1 LGHNA, CDR2 YNFKEQ. V was pared by 1 base and J by 1 base, with 3 bases of the junction left unmatched. CDR3 in amino acids: CASSQVSSGRNTGELFF. DNA of the CDR3: TGTGCCAGCAGCCAAGTCTCTAGCGGGAGGAACACCGGGGAGCTGTTTTTT.

There are a few counts of this clone. The chain is built from TRBV11-2 and TRBJ2-2; D remains ambiguous. The V gene's germline CDR1 is SGHAT and CDR2 FQNNGV. The length of the CDR3 is 13 residues. V was trimmed by 2 bases and J by 6 bases, leaving 7 bases between them. The CDR3 DNA reads as TGTGCCAGCAGCTTAAGGGCGGCCGGGGAGCTGTTTTTT. Translated, it gives CASSLRAAGELFF.

This rearrangement joins TRBV5-8 to TRBJ2-5; 8 bases fit TRBD1. J was trimmed by 10 bases and V by 10 bases; bases with no gene match: 9. The germline gives CDR1 SGHTS, CDR2 YDEGEE. The CDR3 totals 11 residues. The CDR3 reads CAVKDRAGQYF. The CDR3 nucleotides are TGTGCCGTCAAGGACAGGGCGGGCCAGTACTTC.

The CDR3 coding sequence is TGTGCCAGCAGCGGTAGGGCGGGGAACACTGAAGCTTTCTTT. It is translated as CASSGRAGNTEAFF. The chain has TRBV14 and TRBJ1-1; D is unresolved. Germline V lookup: CDR1 SGHDN, CDR2 FVKESK. The CDR3 consists of 14 residues. V was trimmed by 5 bases and J by 1 base, leaving 11 bases between them.

This clone was observed a few times. The chain couples TRBV9 to TRBJ2-1; no firm D call. The germline gives CDR1 SGDLS, CDR2 YYNGEE. This CDR3 spans 15 amino acids. V gave up 3 bases and J gave up 9 bases, with 19 bases separating them. For the CDR3, the DNA is TGTGCCAGCAGCGCGCATGGCCAGCTTTTGGGTGAGCAGTTCTTC. It yields the protein CASSAHGQLLGEQFF.

V usage is TRBV25-1 and J usage is TRBJ2-5; 15 positions agree with TRBD2. The germline V gene has CDR1 MGHDK and CDR2 SYGVNS. The CDR3 is 16 amino acids. V dropped 6 bases and J dropped 3; count of bases not matched to a gene: 5. This chain's CDR3 is CASRAGTSGGKETQYF. CDR3 DNA: TGTGCCAGCAGAGCCGGGACTAGCGGGGGGAAAGAGACCCAGTACTTC. Supplemented by reference TRBV25-1 and TRBJ2-5, the full variable domain reads EADIYQTPRYLVIGTGKKITLECSQTMGHDKMYWYQQDPGMELHLIHYSYGVNSTEKGDLSSESTVSRIRTEHFPLTLESARPSHTSQYLCASRAGTSGGKETQYFGPGTRLLVL.

This clone occurred a few times. This chain links TRBV6-1 with TRBJ1-2; D remains ambiguous. Trimming took off 7 bases at V and 5 bases at J, with 8 bases between the two ends. The length of the CDR3 is 11 residues. From germline, CDR1 is MNHNS and CDR2 SASEGT. The CDR3 region is CASTDQYGYTF. DNA for the CDR3: TGTGCCAGCACCGACCAATATGGCTACACCTTC.

The rearrangement joins TRBV28 to TRBJ1-1; weak D call: TRBD1 (6 bases). This CDR3 is 15 amino acids long. V shed 3 bases and J shed 6 bases, with 17 bases lying between them. CDR1 is MDHEN and CDR2 is SYDVKM in the germline V gene. The CDR3 here is CASSFQTGMRAEAFF. The CDR3 coding sequence is TGTGCCAGCAGTTTCCAGACAGGAATGAGGGCTGAAGCTTTCTTT.

Comments on this clone: At one end the junction does not follow the germline gene, possibly because of a read error. The V gene is TRBV7-2, the J gene TRBJ2-6; no firm D call. The CDR3 length is 14 residues. CDR1 and CDR2 (germline): SGHTA, FQGNSA. CDR3 region: CASRLQSGANVLTF. CDR3 bases: TGCGCCAGCAGATTGCAATCTGGGGCCAACGTCCTGACTTTC.

This clone came up many times. The CDR3, as DNA: TGTGCCAGCAGCCAAGATCGTGGAAAACTGTTTTTT. This codes for CASSQDRGKLFF. The J gene is TRBJ1-4, the V gene TRBV14; D remains ambiguous. The germline gives CDR1 SGHDN, CDR2 FVKESK. This CDR3 has 12 amino acids. The V end was cut by 0 bases, the J end by 10 bases, with 6 bases between.

V and J are TRBV28 and TRBJ2-2, with TRBD1 identical over 7 bases. Germline CDR1 and CDR2: MDHEN and SYDVKM. This CDR3 has 13 residues. V lost 11 bases and J lost 1; bases outside the gene matches: 4. CDR3 DNA sequence: TGTGCCGCCCGACAGGGGAACACCGGGGAGCTGTTTTTT. This gives the protein CAARQGNTGELFF.

This clone was observed at least ten times. This chain links TRBV15 with TRBJ2-6; no firm D call. CDR1 LNHNV and CDR2 YYDKDF come from the germline V gene (reference sequence). V gave up 3 bases and J gave up 4 bases, with 4 bases separating them. This CDR3 is built from 13 residues. The CDR3 nucleotides are TGTGCCACCAGCAGGTTCGGGGCCAACGTCCTGACTTTC. Its protein product is CATSRFGANVLTF.

The sample holds a few counts of this clone. This rearrangement joins TRBV2 to TRBJ1-1; D gene uncertain. The germline CDR1 and CDR2 sequences are SNHLY and FYNNEI. The CDR3 has 11 amino acids. The V end lost 3 bases, the J end lost 9 bases, and 8 bases lay between the germline ends. DNA of the CDR3: TGTGCCAGCAGTGACAGGCCGAAAGCTTTCTTT. It translates to CASSDRPKAFF.

There are a few counts of this clone. The chain uses TRBV30 and TRBJ2-1; TRBD2 might be the D (6 bases). Germline assignment: CDR1 GTSNPN and CDR2 SVGIG (reference sequence). V was clipped by 0 bases and J by 9 bases, with 15 bases between them. The CDR3 is made up of 14 amino acids. CDR3 sequence (DNA): TGTGCCTGGAGTGTACTAGCCAAAGCGGCTGAGCAGTTCTTC. Its protein product is CAWSVLAKAAEQFF.

Only a few counts were recorded for this clone. The chain carries TRBV7-9 and TRBJ1-6, with unresolved D. Trimming cost V 0 bases and J 6 bases, with 12 bases left between them. There are 16 residues in the CDR3. Germline CDR1 and CDR2: SEHNR and FQNEAQ (reference sequence). The CDR3 DNA sequence: TGTGCCAGCAGCTTAGCGAGCGGGGTCGGTAATTCACCCCTCCACTTT. This sequence encodes CASSLASGVGNSPLHF.

In this sample, this clone turned up a few times. J is TRBJ2-7 and V is TRBV27; maybe TRBD1 (6 bases). There are 13 residues in the CDR3. The V and J ends lost 8 bases and 2 bases respectively, with 13 bases between them. Per the germline V gene, CDR1 is MNHEY and CDR2 is SMNVEV (reference sequence). The CDR3 region has the DNA TGTGCCAGCGGACAGTCACCGACCTACGAGCAGTACTTC. It yields the protein CASGQSPTYEQYF.